This T cell receptor (beta chain) emerged from a study of blood T cell repertoires in COVID-19. Looking at the study overall: Sources were T cells, B-cell-depleted T cells, or PBMCs; the material itself was cDNA or gDNA.

Sequencing used immunoSEQ multiplex PCR; TCRdb keeps in-frame clones, though not all of them. The sample carries over 400,000 clones, about 89% recorded once. The sequencing input was peripheral blood. The sequence was collected from a woman aged 45-65 years with COVID-19, enrolled during active disease.

CDR3 protein: CASRQGNEKLFF. The DNA of the CDR3 is TGTGCCAGCCGACAGGGGAATGAAAAACTGTTTTTT. This chain links TRBV27 with TRBJ1-4; TRBD1 matches at 8 bases. V gave up 8 bases and J gave up 5 bases; unmatched junction bases: 1. Looked up from germline, CDR1 is MNHEY and CDR2 is SMNVEV (reference sequence). This CDR3 has 12 amino acids.